This T cell receptor beta chain is drawn from a study of OX40 agonist ivuxolimab in advanced cancers. In the study overall: Partial responses were achieved by three patients, one with hepatocellular carcinoma and two with cutaneous melanoma. Overall study findings and caveats: Clonal expansion was seen in CD4+ and CD8+ blood T cells by week 6 at 0.1 to 3.0 mg/kg.

The assay was immunoSEQ multiplex PCR, and TCRdb's table has in-frame clones only and misses some. The table records more than 60,000 clones, 81% of them present only once. The CDR3 is made up of 13 amino acids. Germline assignment: CDR1 MNHEY and CDR2 SVGAGI. Between the trimmed V and J ends, which lost 0 bases and 0 bases, there was a span of 2 bases. Only one count was recorded for this clone. Antigen specificity is unknown. The investigators sampled blood at baseline, at cycle 4 day 1, and at cycle 7 day 1. The chain combines TRBV6-5 with TRBJ1-1; D remains ambiguous. The starting material was CD4+ or CD8+ T cells sorted from blood, obtained in a trial of the OX40 agonist ivuxolimab. This sequence was found in an adult with an advanced solid tumor such as melanoma, head and neck, liver or kidney cancer. The CDR3 spells CASSYSLNTEAFF. In DNA form, the CDR3 reads TGTGCCAGCAGTTACTCCCTGAACACTGAAGCTTTCTTT.